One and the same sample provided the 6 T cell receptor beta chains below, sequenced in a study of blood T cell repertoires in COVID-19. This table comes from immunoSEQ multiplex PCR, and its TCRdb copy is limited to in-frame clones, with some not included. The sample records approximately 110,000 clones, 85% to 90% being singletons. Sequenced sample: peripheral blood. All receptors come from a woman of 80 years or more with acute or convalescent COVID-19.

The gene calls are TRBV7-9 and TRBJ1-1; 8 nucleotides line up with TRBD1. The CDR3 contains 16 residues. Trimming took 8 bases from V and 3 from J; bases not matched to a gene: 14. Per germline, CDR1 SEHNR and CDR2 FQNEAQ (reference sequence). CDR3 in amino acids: CASLKQGQGAYTEAFF. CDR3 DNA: TGTGCCAGCCTCAAGCAGGGGCAGGGGGCGTACACTGAAGCTTTCTTT. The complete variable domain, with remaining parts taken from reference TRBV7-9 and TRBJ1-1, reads DTGVSQNPRHKITKRGQNVTFRCDPISEHNRLYWYRQTLGQGPEFLTYFQNEAQLEKSRLLSDRFSAERPKGSFSTLEIQRTEQGDSAMYLCASLKQGQGAYTEAFFGQGTRLTVV.

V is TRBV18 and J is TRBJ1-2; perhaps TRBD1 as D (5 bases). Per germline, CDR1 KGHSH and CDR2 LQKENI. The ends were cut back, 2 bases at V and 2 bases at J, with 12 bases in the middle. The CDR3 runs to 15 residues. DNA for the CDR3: TGTGCCAGCTCACCAGAAACAGGTGGCAACTATGGCTACACCTTC. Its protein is CASSPETGGNYGYTF.

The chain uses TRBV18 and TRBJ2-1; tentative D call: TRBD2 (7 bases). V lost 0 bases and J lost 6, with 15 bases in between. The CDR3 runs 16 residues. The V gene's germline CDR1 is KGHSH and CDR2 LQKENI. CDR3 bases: TGTGCCAGCTCACCACCTTCGGGGGGCCGGCTCAATGAGCAGTTCTTC. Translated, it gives CASSPPSGGRLNEQFF.

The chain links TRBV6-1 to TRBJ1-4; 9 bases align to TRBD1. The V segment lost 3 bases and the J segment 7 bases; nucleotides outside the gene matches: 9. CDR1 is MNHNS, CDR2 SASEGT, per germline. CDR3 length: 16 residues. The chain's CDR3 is CASSEQTGGGSEKLFF. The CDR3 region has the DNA TGTGCCAGCAGTGAGCAGACAGGGGGTGGGAGTGAAAAACTGTTTTTT.

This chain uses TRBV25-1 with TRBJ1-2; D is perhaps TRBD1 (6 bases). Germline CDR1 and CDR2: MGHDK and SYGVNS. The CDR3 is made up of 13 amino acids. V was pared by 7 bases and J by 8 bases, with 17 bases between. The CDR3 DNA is TGTGCCAGCAAGGGGGGGACGGTAGACGGCTACACCTTC. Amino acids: CASKGGTVDGYTF.

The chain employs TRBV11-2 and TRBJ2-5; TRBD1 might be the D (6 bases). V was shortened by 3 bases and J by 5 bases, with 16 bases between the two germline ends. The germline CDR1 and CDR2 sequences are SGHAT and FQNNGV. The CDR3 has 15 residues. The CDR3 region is CASSFTGTQGETQYF. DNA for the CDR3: TGTGCCAGCAGCTTTACCGGGACCCAGGGGGAGACCCAGTACTTC.